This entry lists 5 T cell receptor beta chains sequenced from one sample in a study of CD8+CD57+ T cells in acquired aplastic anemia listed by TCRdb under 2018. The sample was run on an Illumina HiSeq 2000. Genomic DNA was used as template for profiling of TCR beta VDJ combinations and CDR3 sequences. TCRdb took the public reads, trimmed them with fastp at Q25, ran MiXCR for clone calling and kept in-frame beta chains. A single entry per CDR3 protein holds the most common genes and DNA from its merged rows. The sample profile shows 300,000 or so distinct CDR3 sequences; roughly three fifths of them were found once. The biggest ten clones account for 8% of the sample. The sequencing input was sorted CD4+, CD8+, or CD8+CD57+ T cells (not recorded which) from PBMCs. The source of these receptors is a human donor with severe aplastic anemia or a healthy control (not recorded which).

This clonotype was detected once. The CDR3 DNA reads as TGTGCCAGCAGCCCCGTATTAGCGGGAGGCGAGCAGTTCTTC. Translation gives CASSPVLAGGEQFF. The chain is built from TRBV6-1 and TRBJ2-1; 10 bases fit TRBD2. CDR3 length: 14 amino acids. Per the germline V gene, CDR1 is MNHNS and CDR2 is SASEGT. V lost 6 bases and J lost 10; bases outside the gene matches: 9.

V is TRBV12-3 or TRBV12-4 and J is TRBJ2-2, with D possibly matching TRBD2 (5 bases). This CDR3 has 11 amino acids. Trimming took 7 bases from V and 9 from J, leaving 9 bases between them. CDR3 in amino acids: CASTTSRELFF. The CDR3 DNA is TGTGCCAGCACCACTAGTCGGGAGCTGTTTTTT.

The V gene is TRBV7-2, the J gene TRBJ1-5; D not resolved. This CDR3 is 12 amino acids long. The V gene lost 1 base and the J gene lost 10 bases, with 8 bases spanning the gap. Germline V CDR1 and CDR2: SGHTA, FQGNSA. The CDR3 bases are TGTGCCAGCAGCTTAGAGGGCGTCCCCCAGCATTTT. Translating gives CASSLEGVPQHF. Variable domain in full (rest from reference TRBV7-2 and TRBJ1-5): GAGVSQSPSNKVTEKGKDVELRCDPISGHTALYWYRQSLGQGLEFLIYFQGNSAPDKSGLPSDRFSAERTGGSVSTLTIQRTQQEDSAVYLCASSLEGVPQHFGDGTRLSIL.

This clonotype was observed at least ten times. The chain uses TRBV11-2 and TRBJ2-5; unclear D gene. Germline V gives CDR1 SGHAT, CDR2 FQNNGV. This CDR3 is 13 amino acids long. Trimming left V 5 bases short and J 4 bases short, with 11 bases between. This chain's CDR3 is CASSPLAGETQYF. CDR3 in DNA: TGTGCCAGCAGCCCCTTAGCAGGAGAGACCCAGTACTTC.

Here the CDR3 reads CATSRVSGGAYNEQFF. DNA of the CDR3: TGTGCCACCAGCAGAGTTAGCGGGGGGGCATACAATGAGCAGTTCTTC. This chain uses TRBV15 with TRBJ2-1; 11 bases line up with TRBD2. V was clipped by 1 base and J by 4 bases; unmatched bases: 3. CDR3 length equals 16 residues. Germline values: CDR1 LNHNV, CDR2 YYDKDF (reference sequence).